Listed here is a single T cell receptor beta chain. Antigen unknown. This specimen comes from a study of beta chain features in type 1 diabetes. In germline, CDR1 is MGHRA, CDR2 YSYEKL. Trimming left V 0 bases short and J 5 bases short, with 7 bases between. There are 13 residues in the CDR3. Expressed TCRB transcripts got sequenced, as all isolated RNA was reverse transcribed. Libraries were prepared by immunoSEQ multiplex PCR; TCRdb keeps only in-frame clonotypes and omits some of them. Of approximately 50,000 clones in the sample, around 60% are singletons; the top ten hold 0.25% to 0.35%. Study-level findings and limits: There was a moderate but significant shortening of TCRB CDR3s in all four CD4+ subsets of Type 1 diabetes patients.

The clonotype comes from a woman in her 30s with type 1 diabetes. The genes are TRBV4-1 and TRBJ1-2; no clear D gene. Sequencing was performed on stem cell memory CD4+ T cells from blood. CDR3 sequence: CASSQDRAYGYTF. In DNA, the CDR3 is TGCGCCAGCAGCCAAGATCGCGCATATGGCTACACCTTC.